These T cell receptor beta chains were read from a single sample in a study of cytomegalovirus exposure and HLA in healthy donors. Assay used: immunoSEQ multiplex PCR; TCRdb lists only in-frame clones, some missing. The sample's table shows approximately 80,000 clones. Source material: PBMCs. These receptors were obtained from a woman in her thirties in good health and CMV-seronegative. The CDR3 runs from the conserved cysteine through the conserved F or W. Each record gives: D gene, V gene, J gene, CDR3 protein, CDR3 DNA. A D gene is named only where the DNA matches it firmly.

D gene: -
V gene: TRBV2
J gene: TRBJ2-5
CDR3 protein: CASRVGTQYF
CDR3 DNA: TGTGCCAGCAGGGTCGGGACCCAGTACTTC

D gene: TRBD1
V gene: TRBV15
J gene: TRBJ1-5
CDR3 protein: CATSIRRQGGQPQHF
CDR3 DNA: TGTGCCACCAGCATCCGTAGACAGGGGGGTCAGCCCCAGCATTTT

D gene: TRBD2
V gene: TRBV5-1
J gene: TRBJ2-3
CDR3 protein: CASSLPRREVIDTQYF
CDR3 DNA: TGCGCCAGCAGCTTGCCCCGGCGGGAGGTAATAGATACGCAGTATTTT

D gene: TRBD1
V gene: TRBV5-1
J gene: TRBJ1-3
CDR3 protein: CASSLSGTGVVWGNTIYF
CDR3 DNA: TGCGCCAGCAGCTTGTCTGGGACAGGGGTGGTTTGGGGAAACACCATATATTTT

D gene: TRBD2
V gene: TRBV7-9
J gene: TRBJ2-7
CDR3 protein: CASIRAGGGLNEQYF
CDR3 DNA: TGTGCCAGCATTAGAGCGGGAGGGGGACTGAACGAGCAGTACTTC

D gene: TRBD1
V gene: TRBV18
J gene: TRBJ1-5
CDR3 protein: CASSLGTGGNQPQHF
CDR3 DNA: TGTGCCAGCTCACTCGGGACAGGTGGTAATCAGCCCCAGCATTTT

D gene: -
V gene: TRBV6-1
J gene: TRBJ1-5
CDR3 protein: CASSEWGRGSNQPQHF
CDR3 DNA: TGTGCCAGCAGTGAATGGGGCAGGGGTAGCAATCAGCCCCAGCATTTT

D gene: -
V gene: TRBV18
J gene: TRBJ2-3
CDR3 protein: CASSPGTPTDTQYF
CDR3 DNA: TGTGCCAGCTCACCAGGGACTCCAACAGATACGCAGTATTTT

D gene: -
V gene: TRBV29-1
J gene: TRBJ1-1
CDR3 protein: CSASGDTDTEAFF
CDR3 DNA: TGCAGCGCCTCAGGGGACACCGACACTGAAGCTTTCTTT

D gene: TRBD2
V gene: TRBV5-1
J gene: TRBJ2-7
CDR3 protein: CASSLLAGLEQYF
CDR3 DNA: TGCGCCAGCAGCTTATTAGCGGGACTCGAGCAGTACTTC

D gene: -
V gene: TRBV4-1
J gene: TRBJ1-2
CDR3 protein: CASSPGQTASYGYTF
CDR3 DNA: TGCGCCAGCAGCCCAGGACAGACTGCTAGCTATGGCTACACCTTC

D gene: TRBD1
V gene: TRBV6-5
J gene: TRBJ1-2
CDR3 protein: CASSQGQGGYGYTF
CDR3 DNA: TGTGCCAGCAGCCAAGGACAGGGCGGCTATGGCTACACCTTC

D gene: TRBD1
V gene: TRBV6-5
J gene: TRBJ1-1
CDR3 protein: CASSLGTVGTEAFF
CDR3 DNA: TGTGCCAGCAGTTTAGGGACAGTAGGCACTGAAGCTTTCTTT

D gene: -
V gene: TRBV12-5
J gene: TRBJ1-1
CDR3 protein: CASGADSNTEAFF
CDR3 DNA: TGTGCTAGTGGTGCCGACAGTAACACTGAAGCTTTCTTT

D gene: TRBD1
V gene: TRBV5-6
J gene: TRBJ2-7
CDR3 protein: CASSLGQGVQYF
CDR3 DNA: TGTGCCAGCAGCTTGGGACAGGGGGTTCAGTACTTC

D gene: TRBD1
V gene: TRBV18
J gene: TRBJ2-1
CDR3 protein: CASSPGTGEGNEQFF
CDR3 DNA: TGTGCCAGCTCACCAGGGACAGGGGAGGGCAATGAGCAGTTCTTC

D gene: TRBD1
V gene: TRBV5-8
J gene: TRBJ1-6
CDR3 protein: CASSLTGGSPLHF
CDR3 DNA: TGTGCCAGCAGCTTGACAGGGGGATCACCCCTCCACTTT

D gene: TRBD2
V gene: TRBV7-9
J gene: TRBJ2-1
CDR3 protein: CASSLLAGGNEQFF
CDR3 DNA: TGTGCCAGCAGCTTACTAGCGGGAGGCAATGAGCAGTTCTTC

D gene: -
V gene: TRBV5-1
J gene: TRBJ2-2
CDR3 protein: CASSPLGGELFF
CDR3 DNA: TGCGCCAGCAGCCCCCTAGGCGGGGAGCTGTTTTTT

D gene: -
V gene: TRBV30
J gene: TRBJ1-2
CDR3 protein: CAWSRGIDYGYTF
CDR3 DNA: TGTGCCTGGAGTAGGGGTATCGACTATGGCTACACCTTC

D gene: -
V gene: TRBV14
J gene: TRBJ1-5
CDR3 protein: CASSQPRGFNQPQHF
CDR3 DNA: TGTGCCAGCAGCCAACCGCGGGGGTTCAATCAGCCCCAGCATTTT

D gene: -
V gene: TRBV4-1
J gene: TRBJ1-4
CDR3 protein: CASSQEVIAANEKLFF
CDR3 DNA: TGCGCCAGCAGCCAAGAGGTCATAGCAGCTAATGAAAAACTGTTTTTT

D gene: TRBD2
V gene: TRBV13
J gene: TRBJ2-1
CDR3 protein: CASSLGAGGPGNEQFF
CDR3 DNA: TGTGCCAGCAGCTTAGGAGCGGGGGGGCCAGGGAATGAGCAGTTCTTC

D gene: TRBD2
V gene: TRBV11-2
J gene: TRBJ2-2
CDR3 protein: CASALAAAGELFF
CDR3 DNA: TGTGCCAGCGCCCTAGCGGCCGCCGGGGAGCTGTTTTTT

D gene: -
V gene: TRBV19
J gene: TRBJ1-5
CDR3 protein: CASSMDSLDQPQHF
CDR3 DNA: TGTGCCAGTAGTATGGACAGCCTTGATCAGCCCCAGCATTTT

D gene: -
V gene: TRBV18
J gene: TRBJ1-1
CDR3 protein: CASSGGMNTEAFF
CDR3 DNA: TGTGCCAGCTCTGGGGGGATGAACACTGAAGCTTTCTTT

D gene: TRBD1
V gene: TRBV19
J gene: TRBJ1-6
CDR3 protein: CASTPGTGDNSPLHF
CDR3 DNA: TGTGCCAGTACCCCCGGGACAGGGGATAATTCACCCCTCCACTTT

D gene: -
V gene: TRBV6-1
J gene: TRBJ2-7
CDR3 protein: CASSEALRLAQRNYEQYF
CDR3 DNA: TGTGCCAGCAGTGAAGCGCTACGGCTAGCCCAGCGGAACTACGAGCAGTACTTC

D gene: -
V gene: TRBV7-2
J gene: TRBJ2-7
CDR3 protein: CASSDPPGRYEQYF
CDR3 DNA: TGTGCCAGCAGCGATCCCCCAGGGCGCTACGAGCAGTACTTC

D gene: TRBD1
V gene: TRBV4-1
J gene: TRBJ1-2
CDR3 protein: CASSQGQLKLASGYTF
CDR3 DNA: TGCGCCAGCAGCCAGGGACAGCTGAAATTAGCCTCCGGCTACACCTTC

D gene: -
V gene: TRBV2
J gene: TRBJ2-3
CDR3 protein: CASSPNSGLSTDTQYF
CDR3 DNA: TGTGCCAGCAGTCCTAATAGCGGCCTTAGCACAGATACGCAGTATTTT

D gene: -
V gene: TRBV6-6
J gene: TRBJ1-5
CDR3 protein: CASRAGMIQPQHF
CDR3 DNA: TGTGCCAGCAGGGCAGGGATGATTCAGCCCCAGCATTTT

D gene: -
V gene: TRBV19
J gene: TRBJ1-5
CDR3 protein: CASSIEVGGLDQPQHF
CDR3 DNA: TGTGCCAGTAGTATCGAAGTGGGGGGGCTTGATCAGCCCCAGCATTTT

D gene: -
V gene: TRBV30
J gene: TRBJ1-5
CDR3 protein: CAWSVSGDGNQPQHF
CDR3 DNA: TGTGCCTGGAGTGTTTCGGGGGACGGCAATCAGCCCCAGCATTTT

D gene: TRBD1
V gene: TRBV30
J gene: TRBJ1-2
CDR3 protein: CACPGQGTGYTF
CDR3 DNA: TGTGCCTGCCCGGGACAGGGGACTGGCTACACCTTC

D gene: -
V gene: TRBV30
J gene: TRBJ2-5
CDR3 protein: CAWRSERETQYF
CDR3 DNA: TGTGCCTGGAGATCCGAGCGGGAGACCCAGTACTTC

D gene: TRBD1
V gene: TRBV7-2
J gene: TRBJ2-3
CDR3 protein: CASSFPGGRDTQYF
CDR3 DNA: TGTGCCAGCAGCTTCCCAGGGGGCAGAGATACGCAGTATTTT

D gene: TRBD1
V gene: TRBV4-2
J gene: TRBJ1-2
CDR3 protein: CASSQARGDPRGGYTF
CDR3 DNA: TGTGCCAGCAGCCAGGCCAGGGGGGATCCACGTGGTGGCTACACCTTC

D gene: -
V gene: TRBV19
J gene: TRBJ2-1
CDR3 protein: CASSIEQGLYNEQFF
CDR3 DNA: TGTGCCAGTAGTATAGAACAGGGCCTATACAATGAGCAGTTCTTC

D gene: TRBD2
V gene: TRBV19
J gene: TRBJ2-7
CDR3 protein: CASSAQRAGAHEQYF
CDR3 DNA: TGTGCCAGTAGTGCCCAAAGAGCGGGAGCCCACGAGCAGTACTTC

D gene: -
V gene: TRBV7-9
J gene: TRBJ1-1
CDR3 protein: CASSLGQGRVMNTEAFF
CDR3 DNA: TGTGCCAGCAGCTTAGGGCAGGGGCGTGTTATGAACACTGAAGCTTTCTTT

D gene: TRBD1
V gene: TRBV6-1
J gene: TRBJ2-1
CDR3 protein: CASSARTPGQGYNEQFF
CDR3 DNA: TGTGCCAGCAGTGCGCGAACCCCGGGACAGGGATACAATGAGCAGTTCTTC

D gene: TRBD2
V gene: TRBV5-1
J gene: TRBJ2-1
CDR3 protein: CASSLAAGGQNEQFF
CDR3 DNA: TGCGCCAGCAGCTTGGCGGCGGGAGGGCAGAATGAGCAGTTCTTC

D gene: -
V gene: TRBV15
J gene: TRBJ1-2
CDR3 protein: CATRWERSPNYGYTF
CDR3 DNA: TGTGCCACCAGGTGGGAGCGCTCGCCTAACTATGGCTACACCTTC

D gene: -
V gene: TRBV5-1
J gene: TRBJ1-1
CDR3 protein: CASSTTSGTTAPAFF
CDR3 DNA: TGCGCCAGCAGCACTACATCCGGGACAACTGCACCAGCTTTCTTT

D gene: -
V gene: TRBV5-5
J gene: TRBJ2-1
CDR3 protein: CASSLAIYNEQFF
CDR3 DNA: TGTGCCAGCAGCTTGGCAATTTACAATGAGCAGTTCTTC

D gene: -
V gene: TRBV6-5
J gene: TRBJ1-5
CDR3 protein: CASSPGEGSQPQHF
CDR3 DNA: TGTGCCAGCAGCCCAGGGGAGGGCAGTCAGCCCCAGCATTTT

D gene: TRBD1
V gene: TRBV7-9
J gene: TRBJ1-2
CDR3 protein: CASSFGTGGYNYGYTF
CDR3 DNA: TGTGCCAGCAGCTTTGGGACAGGGGGATATAACTATGGCTACACCTTC